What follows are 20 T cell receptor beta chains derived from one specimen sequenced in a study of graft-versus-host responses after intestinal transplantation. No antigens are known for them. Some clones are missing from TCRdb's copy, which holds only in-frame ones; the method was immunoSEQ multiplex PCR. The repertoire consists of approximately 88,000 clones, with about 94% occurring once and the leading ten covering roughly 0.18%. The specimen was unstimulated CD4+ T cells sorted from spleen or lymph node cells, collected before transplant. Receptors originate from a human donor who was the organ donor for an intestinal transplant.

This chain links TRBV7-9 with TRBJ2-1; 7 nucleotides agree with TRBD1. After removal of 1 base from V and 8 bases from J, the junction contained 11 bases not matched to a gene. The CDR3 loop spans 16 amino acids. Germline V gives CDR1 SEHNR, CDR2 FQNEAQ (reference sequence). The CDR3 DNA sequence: TGTGCCAGCAGCTTAGGACGACAGGGTAACAGCGATGAGCAGTTCTTC. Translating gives CASSLGRQGNSDEQFF.

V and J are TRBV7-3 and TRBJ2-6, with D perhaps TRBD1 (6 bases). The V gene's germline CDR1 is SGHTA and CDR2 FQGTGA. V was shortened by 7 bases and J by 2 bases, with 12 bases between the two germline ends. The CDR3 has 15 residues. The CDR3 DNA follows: TGTGCCAGCACCAAACAGGGTCCTGGGGCCAACGTCCTGACTTTC. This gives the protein CASTKQGPGANVLTF.

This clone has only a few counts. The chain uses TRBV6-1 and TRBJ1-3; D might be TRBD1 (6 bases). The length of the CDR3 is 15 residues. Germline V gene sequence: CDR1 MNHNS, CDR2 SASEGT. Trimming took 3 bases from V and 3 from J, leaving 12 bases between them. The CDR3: CASSEAGAGGNTIYF. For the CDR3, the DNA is TGTGCCAGCAGTGAGGCGGGGGCTGGTGGAAACACCATATATTTT.

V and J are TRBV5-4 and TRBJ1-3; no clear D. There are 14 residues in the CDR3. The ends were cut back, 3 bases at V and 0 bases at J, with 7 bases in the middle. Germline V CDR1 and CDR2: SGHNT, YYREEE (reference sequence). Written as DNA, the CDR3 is TGTGCCAGCAGCTCCGCGGCCTCTGGAAACACCATATATTTT. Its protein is CASSSAASGNTIYF.

CDR3: CASSLAGQQTYEQYF. DNA of the CDR3: TGCGCCAGCAGCTTGGCGGGACAGCAGACCTACGAGCAGTACTTC. This chain connects TRBV5-1 to TRBJ2-7; TRBD1 matches at 7 bases. Germline CDR1 reads SGHRS; CDR2 reads YFSETQ. The CDR3 contains 15 residues. The V segment lost 0 bases and the J segment 2 bases; nucleotides outside the gene matches: 5.

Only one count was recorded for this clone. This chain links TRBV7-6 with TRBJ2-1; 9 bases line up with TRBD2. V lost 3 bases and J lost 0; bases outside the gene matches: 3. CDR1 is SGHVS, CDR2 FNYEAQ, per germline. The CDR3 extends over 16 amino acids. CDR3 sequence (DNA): TGTGCCAGCAGCTTTAGCGGGGGAAACTCCTACAATGAGCAGTTCTTC. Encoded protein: CASSFSGGNSYNEQFF.

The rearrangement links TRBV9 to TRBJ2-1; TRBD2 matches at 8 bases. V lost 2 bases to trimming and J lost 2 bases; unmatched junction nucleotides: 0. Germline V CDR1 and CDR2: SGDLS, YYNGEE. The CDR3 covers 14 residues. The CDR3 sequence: CASSVGLAYNEQFF. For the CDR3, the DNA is TGTGCCAGCAGCGTGGGACTAGCCTACAATGAGCAGTTCTTC.

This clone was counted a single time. The CDR3 region is CSVGISGGTDTQYF. The CDR3 coding sequence is TGCAGCGTTGGAATTAGCGGGGGCACAGATACGCAGTATTTT. The chain links TRBV29-1 to TRBJ2-3; 8 nucleotides agree with TRBD2. V was clipped by 4 bases and J by 1 base; unmatched bases: 4. There are 14 residues in the CDR3. CDR1 SQVTM and CDR2 ANQGSEA come from the germline V gene.

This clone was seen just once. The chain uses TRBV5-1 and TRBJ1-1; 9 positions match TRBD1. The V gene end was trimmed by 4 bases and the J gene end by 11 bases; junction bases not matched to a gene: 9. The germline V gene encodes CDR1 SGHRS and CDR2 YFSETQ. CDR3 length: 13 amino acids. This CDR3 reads CASSLEGDRAAFF. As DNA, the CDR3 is TGCGCCAGCAGCCTGGAGGGGGACAGGGCGGCTTTCTTT. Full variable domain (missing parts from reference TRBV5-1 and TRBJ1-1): KAGVTQTPRYLIKTRGQQVTLSCSPISGHRSVSWYQQTPGQGLQFLFEYFSETQRNKGNFPGRFSGRQFSNSRSEMNVSTLELGDSALYLCASSLEGDRAAFFGQGTRLTVV.

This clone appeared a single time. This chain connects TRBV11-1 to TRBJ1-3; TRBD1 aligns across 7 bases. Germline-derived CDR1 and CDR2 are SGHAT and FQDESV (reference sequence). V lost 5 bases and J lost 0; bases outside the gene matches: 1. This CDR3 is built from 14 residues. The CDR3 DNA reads TGTGCCAGCAGCCGGGACAGCTCTGGAAACACCATATATTTT. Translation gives CASSRDSSGNTIYF.

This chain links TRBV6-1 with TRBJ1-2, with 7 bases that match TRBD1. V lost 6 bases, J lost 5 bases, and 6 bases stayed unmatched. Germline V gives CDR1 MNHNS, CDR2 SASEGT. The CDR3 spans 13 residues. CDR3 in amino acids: CASSRQGFYGYTF. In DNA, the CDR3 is TGTGCCAGCAGCCGACAGGGTTTTTATGGCTACACCTTC.

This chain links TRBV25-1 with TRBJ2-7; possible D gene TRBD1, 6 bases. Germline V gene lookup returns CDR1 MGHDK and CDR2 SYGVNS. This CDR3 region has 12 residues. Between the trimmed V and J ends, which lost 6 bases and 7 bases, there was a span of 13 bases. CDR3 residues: CASSDRLVEQYF. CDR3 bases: TGTGCCAGCAGCGACAGGCTAGTGGAGCAGTACTTC.

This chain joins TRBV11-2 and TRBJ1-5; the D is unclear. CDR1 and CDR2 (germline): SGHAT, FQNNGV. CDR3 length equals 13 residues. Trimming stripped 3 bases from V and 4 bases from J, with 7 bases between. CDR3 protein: CASSFEGNQPQHF. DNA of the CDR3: TGTGCCAGCAGCTTCGAGGGTAATCAGCCCCAGCATTTT.

The CDR3 nucleotides read TGTGCCAGCAGTTTATTCGGGGGGCCTTTCTACGAGCAGTACTTC. It is translated as CASSLFGGPFYEQYF. The rearrangement uses TRBV27 and TRBJ2-7; D is possibly TRBD2 (7 bases). Trimming removed 1 base at V and 3 bases at J, with 13 bases between. The germline CDR1 and CDR2 sequences are MNHEY and SMNVEV (reference sequence). This CDR3 spans 15 amino acids.

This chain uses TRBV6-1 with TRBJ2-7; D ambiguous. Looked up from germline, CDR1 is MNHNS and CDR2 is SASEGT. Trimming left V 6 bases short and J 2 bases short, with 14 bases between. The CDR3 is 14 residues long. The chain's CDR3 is CASSPGFQTYEQYF. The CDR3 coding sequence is TGTGCCAGCAGCCCCGGTTTTCAGACCTACGAGCAGTACTTC.

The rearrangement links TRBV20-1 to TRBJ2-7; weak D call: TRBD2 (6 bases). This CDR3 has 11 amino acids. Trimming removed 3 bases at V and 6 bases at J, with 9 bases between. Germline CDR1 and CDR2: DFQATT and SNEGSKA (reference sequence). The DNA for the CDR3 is TGCAGTGCTAGTAGGGGAGGCGAGCAGTACTTC. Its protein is CSASRGGEQYF.

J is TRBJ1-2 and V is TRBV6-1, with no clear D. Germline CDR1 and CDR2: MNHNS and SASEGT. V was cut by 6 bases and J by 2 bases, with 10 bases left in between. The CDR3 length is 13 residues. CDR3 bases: TGTGCCAGCAGGGGCGGCCAGAACTATGGCTACACCTTC. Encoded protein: CASRGGQNYGYTF.

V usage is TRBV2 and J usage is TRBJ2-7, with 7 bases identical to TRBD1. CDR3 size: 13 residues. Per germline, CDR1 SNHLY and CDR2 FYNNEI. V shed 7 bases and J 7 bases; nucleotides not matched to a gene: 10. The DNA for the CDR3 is TGTGCCAGCATTTCCCGACAGGGTGAGGAGCAGTACTTC. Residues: CASISRQGEEQYF.

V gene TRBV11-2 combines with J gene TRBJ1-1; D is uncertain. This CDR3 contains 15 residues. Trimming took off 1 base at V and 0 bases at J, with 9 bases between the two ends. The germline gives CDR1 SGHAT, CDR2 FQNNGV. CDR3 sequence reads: CASSLVGGLNTEAFF. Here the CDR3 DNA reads TGTGCCAGCAGCTTAGTCGGTGGGTTGAACACTGAAGCTTTCTTT.

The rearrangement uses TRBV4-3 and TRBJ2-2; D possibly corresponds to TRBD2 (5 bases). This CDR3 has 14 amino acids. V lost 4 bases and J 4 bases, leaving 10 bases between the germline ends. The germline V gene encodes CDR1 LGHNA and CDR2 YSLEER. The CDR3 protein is CASSRAAGTGELFF. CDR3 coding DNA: TGCGCCAGCAGCCGGGCGGCGGGCACCGGGGAGCTGTTTTTT.